This T cell receptor beta chain was recorded in a study of blood T cell repertoires in COVID-19. Across the study: Samples came from the United States, Italy and Spain, spanning acute and convalescent COVID-19. Sample material is recorded as cDNA or gDNA derived from T cells, B-cell-depleted T cells, or PBMCs.

Under the authors' procedure: The authors estimated nucleated cell counts from reference gene primer amplification. TCRdb keeps only in-frame clones here, not all; method: immunoSEQ multiplex PCR. For V, J and clone size, that table is used; D and trimming come from the DNA. The sample includes 200,000 or so clones, around 85% of them seen just once. J gave up 0 bases and V 8 bases, and 5 bases lay outside the gene matches. CDR1 is LNHDA and CDR2 is SQIVND in the germline V gene (reference sequence). This CDR3 has 14 amino acids. This clone was found a few times. The sample taken for sequencing was peripheral blood. This chain uses TRBV19 with TRBJ1-2, with TRBD1 identical over 8 bases. This receptor was taken from a woman between 70 and 85 years old with acute or convalescent COVID-19. The CDR3 here is CASSEQGANYGYTF. The CDR3 nucleotides are TGTGCCAGTTCTGAACAGGGGGCTAACTATGGCTACACCTTC.